The 20 T cell receptor beta chains presented below share a single source sample, sequenced in a study of blood T cell repertoires in COVID-19. Assay used: immunoSEQ multiplex PCR; TCRdb lists only in-frame clones, some missing. The sample lists about 270,000 clones; approximately 86% were seen once. Sequencing was carried out using PBMCs or T cells enriched from blood (not recorded which). Source of these receptors: a young woman who had recovered from COVID-19.

The chain combines TRBV6-2 or TRBV6-3 with TRBJ2-2, with TRBD1 matching over 8 bases. The CDR3 extends over 15 amino acids. CDR1 MNHEY and CDR2 SVGEGT come from the germline V gene. Trimming cost V 2 bases and J 5 bases; bases outside gene matches: 4. The DNA for the CDR3 is TGTGCCAGCAGTTACGGCAGGGGGCTTACCGGGGAGCTGTTTTTT. Protein sequence: CASSYGRGLTGELFF.

The gene calls are TRBV25-1 and TRBJ2-7, with 7 bases fitting TRBD1. Losses at the gene ends were 4 bases for V and 3 bases for J; bases not matched to a gene: 6. CDR3 length: 14 amino acids. Per germline, CDR1 MGHDK and CDR2 SYGVNS. The CDR3 here is CASSGTGARYEQYF. The DNA of the CDR3 is TGTGCCAGCAGTGGTACAGGGGCCCGCTACGAGCAGTACTTC.

This clone turned up a few times. The chain employs TRBV19 and TRBJ1-2; TRBD1 is a possible D gene (6 bases). The CDR3 is 15 residues long. V gave up 11 bases and J gave up 5 bases, with 24 bases separating them. Germline V gene lookup returns CDR1 LNHDA and CDR2 SQIVND (reference sequence). CDR3 loop: CAPQAGEEGRYGYTF. CDR3 sequence (DNA): TGTGCCCCACAGGCAGGGGAAGAAGGAAGGTATGGCTACACCTTC.

This sequence joins TRBV27 and TRBJ1-2; 9 positions agree with TRBD1. Germline CDR1 reads MNHEY; CDR2 reads SMNVEV (reference sequence). The CDR3 totals 15 residues. With V trimmed by 2 bases and J by 6 bases, 7 bases remained unmatched. CDR3 protein: CASSLAGQGLNGYTF. CDR3 sequence (DNA): TGTGCCAGCAGTTTAGCGGGACAGGGTTTAAATGGCTACACCTTC.

The genes are TRBV7-9 and TRBJ2-7, with a weak D call TRBD2 (7 bases). Trimming took off 5 bases at V and 3 bases at J, with 14 bases between the two ends. Germline-derived CDR1 and CDR2 are SEHNR and FQNEAQ (reference sequence). This CDR3 comprises 14 residues. The CDR3 loop reads CASSPMGGHYEQYF. CDR3 in DNA: TGTGCCAGCAGCCCGATGGGGGGGCACTACGAGCAGTACTTC.

CDR3 protein: CASSSLAGEGGELFF. CDR3 DNA: TGTGCCAGCAGTTCACTAGCGGGAGAGGGCGGGGAGCTGTTTTTT. The gene calls are TRBV6-5 and TRBJ2-2, with 11 bases identical to TRBD2. The CDR3 has 15 amino acids. Germline V gene lookup returns CDR1 MNHEY and CDR2 SVGAGI. The V segment lost 4 bases and the J segment 7 bases; nucleotides outside the gene matches: 5.

This chain links TRBV25-1 with TRBJ2-1; 8 bases agree with TRBD2. Germline-derived CDR1 and CDR2 are MGHDK and SYGVNS. The CDR3 totals 14 residues. V trimming: 1 base; J trimming: 6 bases; junction bases outside the gene matches: 2. The CDR3 DNA sequence: TGTGCCAGCAGTGAATTCGGGGGGGGCAATGAGCAGTTCTTC. It codes for CASSEFGGGNEQFF. Combining the CDR3 with reference TRBV25-1 and TRBJ2-1 gives the whole variable domain EADIYQTPRYLVIGTGKKITLECSQTMGHDKMYWYQQDPGMELHLIHYSYGVNSTEKGDLSSESTVSRIRTEHFPLTLESARPSHTSQYLCASSEFGGGNEQFFGPGTRLTVL.

This chain joins TRBV5-5 and TRBJ2-2; no clear D. Per the germline V gene, CDR1 is SGHKS and CDR2 is YYEKEE (reference sequence). The CDR3 totals 14 residues. V lost 1 base and J 1 base, leaving 5 bases between the germline ends. CDR3 sequence: CASSLFMNTGELFF. The CDR3, as DNA: TGTGCCAGCAGCTTGTTTATGAACACCGGGGAGCTGTTTTTT.

This chain links TRBV11-2 with TRBJ2-5, with a possible D match to TRBD2 (7 bases). The V gene's germline CDR1 is SGHAT and CDR2 FQNNGV. The CDR3 spans 15 residues. With 7 bases removed from V and 5 bases from J, the gap between germline ends came to 20 bases. The CDR3 spells CASTGTGGAGETQYF. CDR3 in DNA: TGTGCCAGCACCGGTACGGGGGGCGCGGGGGAGACCCAGTACTTC. Drawing the rest from reference TRBV11-2 and TRBJ2-5, the complete variable domain is EAGVAQSPRYKIIEKRQSVAFWCNPISGHATLYWYQQILGQGPKLLIQFQNNGVVDDSQLPKDRFSAERLKGVDSTLKIQPAKLEDSAVYLCASTGTGGAGETQYFGPGTRLLVL.

The V and J genes are TRBV4-3 and TRBJ2-7; D remains unclear. The V gene's germline CDR1 is LGHNA and CDR2 YSLEER. The CDR3 loop spans 14 amino acids. V lost 1 base, J lost 6 bases, and 13 bases lay in between. CDR3 region: CASSQVGGGVEQYF. CDR3 sequence (DNA): TGCGCCAGCAGCCAAGTAGGTGGCGGAGTCGAGCAGTACTTC.

J is TRBJ1-1 and V is TRBV30; perhaps TRBD1 as D (5 bases). Trimming removed 2 bases at V and 2 bases at J, with 15 bases between. Germline V gene sequence: CDR1 GTSNPN, CDR2 SVGIG (reference sequence). The CDR3 is made up of 15 amino acids. The CDR3 DNA sequence: TGTGCCTGGAGTCCGAACACTTGGACAAACACTGAAGCTTTCTTT. Translation: CAWSPNTWTNTEAFF.

The chain couples TRBV7-2 to TRBJ2-3, with 14 bases that match TRBD2. The CDR3 covers 19 residues. Germline-derived CDR1 and CDR2 are SGHTA and FQGNSA. The V segment lost 2 bases and the J segment 7 bases; nucleotides outside the gene matches: 14. CDR3 amino acids: CASSLRGTSGGPTHHTQYF. Written as DNA, the CDR3 is TGTGCCAGCAGCTTAAGGGGGACTAGCGGGGGCCCAACCCACCATACGCAGTATTTT.

V is TRBV13 and J is TRBJ2-7; D possibly corresponds to TRBD2 (6 bases). The CDR3 runs to 15 residues. Trimming stripped 0 bases from V and 3 bases from J, with 12 bases between. In germline, CDR1 is PRHDT, CDR2 FYEKMQ (reference sequence). As DNA, the CDR3 is TGTGCCAGCAGCTTAGGCCGGGGGTCCCTCTACGAGCAGTACTTC. Amino acids: CASSLGRGSLYEQYF.

This chain uses TRBV3-1 (or the pseudogene TRBV3-2) with TRBJ1-1; tentative D call: TRBD1 (5 bases). This CDR3 contains 14 residues. Germline CDR1 is LGHDT and CDR2 is YNNKEL (reference sequence). The germline V and J ends were trimmed by 4 bases and 5 bases, with 14 bases remaining between them. The CDR3 DNA is TGTGCCAGCAGCCCCTTGGGGGGAAGGACTGAAGCTTTCTTT. As protein: CASSPLGGRTEAFF.

This CDR3 reads CASSEGYRGAEPQHF. CDR3 in DNA: TGTGCCAGCAGTGAAGGGTATAGGGGCGCGGAGCCCCAGCATTTT. J is TRBJ1-5 and V is TRBV6-1; D possibly corresponds to TRBD1 (5 bases). Germline V gives CDR1 MNHNS, CDR2 SASEGT. The V end lost 1 base, the J end lost 8 bases, and 15 bases lay between the germline ends. This CDR3 spans 15 amino acids.

The chain joins TRBV9 to TRBJ1-3, with TRBD1 as a possible D gene (5 bases). V was shortened by 4 bases and J by 0 bases, with 14 bases between the two germline ends. The CDR3 spans 16 residues. Germline V gene lookup returns CDR1 SGDLS and CDR2 YYNGEE. CDR3: CASSRDRLSSGNTIYF. The CDR3 nucleotides are TGTGCCAGCAGCCGAGACAGACTTTCCTCTGGAAACACCATATATTTT.

The chain employs TRBV5-1 and TRBJ1-2, with 12 nucleotides matching TRBD1. V was clipped by 4 bases and J by 7 bases; unmatched bases: 8. The CDR3 has 15 residues. Per germline, CDR1 SGHRS and CDR2 YFSETQ. The CDR3 loop reads CASSRPGQGAGGYTF. For the CDR3, the DNA is TGCGCCAGCAGCAGACCGGGACAGGGGGCAGGTGGCTACACCTTC.

The CDR3 sequence is CASSPSGKVLGMYEQYF. In DNA, the CDR3 is TGTGCCAGCTCACCATCGGGGAAAGTACTCGGAATGTACGAGCAGTACTTC. V is TRBV18 and J is TRBJ2-7; D possibly corresponds to TRBD2 (5 bases). This CDR3 contains 17 residues. Germline V gene data show CDR1 as KGHSH and CDR2 as LQKENI. Between the trimmed V and J ends, which lost 2 bases and 4 bases, there was a span of 21 bases.

This clone appeared a few times. The V call is TRBV5-1, the J call TRBJ1-2; the D gene is possibly TRBD1 (5 bases). V was pared by 0 bases and J by 0 bases, with 9 bases between. The CDR3 is made up of 15 amino acids. CDR1 and CDR2 (germline): SGHRS, YFSETQ. The CDR3 region is CASSLEGAANYGYTF. In nucleotides, the CDR3 is TGCGCCAGCAGCTTGGAAGGGGCAGCTAACTATGGCTACACCTTC.

This sequence joins TRBV5-1 and TRBJ2-3, with 11 bases that match TRBD2. The CDR3 totals 17 residues. Germline loops: CDR1 SGHRS, CDR2 YFSETQ. Unmatched junction bases numbered 10, after V lost 3 bases and J lost 4 bases. CDR3 protein: CASSSGLAGLEADTQYF. CDR3 in DNA: TGCGCCAGCAGCTCCGGACTAGCGGGCCTGGAGGCAGATACGCAGTATTTT.